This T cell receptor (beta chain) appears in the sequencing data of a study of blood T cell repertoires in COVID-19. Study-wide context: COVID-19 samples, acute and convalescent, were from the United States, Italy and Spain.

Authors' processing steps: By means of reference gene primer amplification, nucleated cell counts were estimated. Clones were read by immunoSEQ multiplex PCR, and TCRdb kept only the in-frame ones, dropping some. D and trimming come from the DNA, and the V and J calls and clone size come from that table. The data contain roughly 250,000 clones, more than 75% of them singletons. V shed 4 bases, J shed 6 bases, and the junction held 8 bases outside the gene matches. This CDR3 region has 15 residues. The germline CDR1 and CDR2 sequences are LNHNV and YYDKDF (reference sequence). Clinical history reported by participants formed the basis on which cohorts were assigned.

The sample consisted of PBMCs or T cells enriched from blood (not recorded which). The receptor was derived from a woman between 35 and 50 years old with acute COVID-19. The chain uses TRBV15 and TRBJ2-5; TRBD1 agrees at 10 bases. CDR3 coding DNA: TGTGCCACCAGCACTGGGACAGGGGAATGGAAGACCCAGTACTTC. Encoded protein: CATSTGTGEWKTQYF. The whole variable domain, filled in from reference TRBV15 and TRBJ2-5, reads DAMVIQNPRYQVTQFGKPVTLSCSQTLNHNVMYWYQQKSSQAPKLLFHYYDKDFNNEADTPDNFQSRRPNTSFCFLDIRSPGLGDTAMYLCATSTGTGEWKTQYFGPGTRLLVL.